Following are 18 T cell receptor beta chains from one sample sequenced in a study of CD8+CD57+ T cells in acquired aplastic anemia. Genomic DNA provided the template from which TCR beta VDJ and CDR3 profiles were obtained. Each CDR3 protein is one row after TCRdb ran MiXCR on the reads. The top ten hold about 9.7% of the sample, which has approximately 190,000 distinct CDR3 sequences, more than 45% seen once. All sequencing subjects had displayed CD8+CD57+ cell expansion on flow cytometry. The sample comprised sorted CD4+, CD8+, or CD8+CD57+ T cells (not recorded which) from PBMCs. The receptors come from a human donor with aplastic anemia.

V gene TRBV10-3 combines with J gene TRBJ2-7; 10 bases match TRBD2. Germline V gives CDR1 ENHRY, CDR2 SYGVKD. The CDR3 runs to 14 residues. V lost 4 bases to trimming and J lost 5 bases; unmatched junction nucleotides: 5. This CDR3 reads CAISADLAGDEQYF. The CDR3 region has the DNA TGTGCCATCAGTGCGGATCTAGCGGGAGACGAGCAGTACTTC.

CDR3 DNA: TGCAGTGCTAGCGGCCACTGGCAGTTCTTC. Its translation is CSASGHWQFF. This chain joins TRBV20-1 and TRBJ2-1; D is uncertain. The CDR3 covers 10 residues. Germline V gene data show CDR1 as DFQATT and CDR2 as SNEGSKA (reference sequence). Trimming took off 3 bases at V and 12 bases at J, with 9 bases between the two ends.

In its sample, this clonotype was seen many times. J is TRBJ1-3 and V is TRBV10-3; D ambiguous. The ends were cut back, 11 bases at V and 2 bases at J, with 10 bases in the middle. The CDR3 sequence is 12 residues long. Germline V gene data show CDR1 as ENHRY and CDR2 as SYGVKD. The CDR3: CASGVPGNTIYF. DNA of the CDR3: TGTGCCTCAGGCGTTCCTGGAAACACCATATATTTT.

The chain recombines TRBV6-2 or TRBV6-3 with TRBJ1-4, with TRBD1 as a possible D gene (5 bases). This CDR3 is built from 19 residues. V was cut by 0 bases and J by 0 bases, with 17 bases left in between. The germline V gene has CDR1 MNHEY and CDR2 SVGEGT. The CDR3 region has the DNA TGTGCCAGCAGTTACTCTATCCCGACAGATTCCGCAACTAATGAAAAACTGTTTTTT. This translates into CASSYSIPTDSATNEKLFF.

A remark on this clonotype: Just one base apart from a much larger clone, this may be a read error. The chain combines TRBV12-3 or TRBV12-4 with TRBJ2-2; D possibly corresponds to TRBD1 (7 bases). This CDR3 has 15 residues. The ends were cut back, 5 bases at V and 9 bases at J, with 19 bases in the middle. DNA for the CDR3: TGTGCCAGCAGTGCCGGACAGGCGGGGACCAGGGAGCTGTTTTTT. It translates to CASSAGQAGTRELFF.

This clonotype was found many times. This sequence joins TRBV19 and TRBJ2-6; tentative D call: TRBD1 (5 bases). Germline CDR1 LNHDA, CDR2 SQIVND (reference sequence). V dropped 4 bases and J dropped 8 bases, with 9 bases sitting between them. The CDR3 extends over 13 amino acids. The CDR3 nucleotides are TGTGCCAGTAGTACAGGGTCTACCAACGTCCTGACTTTC. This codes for CASSTGSTNVLTF.

For the CDR3, the DNA is TGCAGTGCTAAGGGGAGGGGAGGCAATCAGCCCCAGCATTTT. Protein product: CSAKGRGGNQPQHF. The chain has TRBV20-1 and TRBJ1-5, with TRBD1 as a possible D gene (5 bases). Trimming pared 4 bases from V and 2 bases from J, leaving 12 bases between. Germline loops: CDR1 DFQATT, CDR2 SNEGSKA (reference sequence). This CDR3 contains 14 residues.

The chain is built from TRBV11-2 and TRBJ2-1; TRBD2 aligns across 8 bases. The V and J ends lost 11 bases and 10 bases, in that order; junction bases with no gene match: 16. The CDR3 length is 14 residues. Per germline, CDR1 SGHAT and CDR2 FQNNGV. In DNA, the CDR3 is TGTGCCTCCCAAGGGGGACTAGTGAGAAACGAGCAGTTCTTC. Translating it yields CASQGGLVRNEQFF.

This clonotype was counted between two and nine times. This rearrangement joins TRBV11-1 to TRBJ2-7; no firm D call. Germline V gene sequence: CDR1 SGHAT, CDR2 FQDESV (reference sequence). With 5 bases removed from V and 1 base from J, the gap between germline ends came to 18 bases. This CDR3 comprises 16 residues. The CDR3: CASSQDLGRKSYEQYF. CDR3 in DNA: TGTGCCAGCAGCCAGGATCTCGGGCGGAAGTCCTACGAGCAGTACTTC.

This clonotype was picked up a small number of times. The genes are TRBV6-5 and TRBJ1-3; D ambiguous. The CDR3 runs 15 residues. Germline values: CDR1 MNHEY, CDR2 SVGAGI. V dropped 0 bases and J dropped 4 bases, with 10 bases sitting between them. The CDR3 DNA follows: TGTGCCAGCAGTTACTCCGTTGCGGAAGGAAACACCATATATTTT. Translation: CASSYSVAEGNTIYF.

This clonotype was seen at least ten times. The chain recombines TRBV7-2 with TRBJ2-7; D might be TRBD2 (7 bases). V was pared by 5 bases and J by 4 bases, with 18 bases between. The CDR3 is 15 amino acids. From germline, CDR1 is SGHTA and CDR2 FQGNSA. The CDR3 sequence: CASSKRGERGYEQYF. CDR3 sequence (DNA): TGTGCCAGCAGCAAAAGGGGGGAGCGGGGTTACGAGCAGTACTTC.

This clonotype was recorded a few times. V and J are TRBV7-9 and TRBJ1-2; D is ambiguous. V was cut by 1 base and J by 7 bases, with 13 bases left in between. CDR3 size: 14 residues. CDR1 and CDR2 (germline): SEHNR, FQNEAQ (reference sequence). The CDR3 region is CASSLGARPGGYTF. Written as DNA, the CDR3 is TGTGCCAGCAGCTTAGGTGCGCGCCCGGGTGGCTACACCTTC.

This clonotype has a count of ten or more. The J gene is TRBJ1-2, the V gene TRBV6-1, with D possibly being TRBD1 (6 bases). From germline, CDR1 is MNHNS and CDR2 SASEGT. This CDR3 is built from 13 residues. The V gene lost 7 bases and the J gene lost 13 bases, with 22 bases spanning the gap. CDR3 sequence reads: CASTALTGAPITF. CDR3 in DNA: TGTGCCAGCACCGCCCTGACAGGAGCCCCTATCACCTTC.

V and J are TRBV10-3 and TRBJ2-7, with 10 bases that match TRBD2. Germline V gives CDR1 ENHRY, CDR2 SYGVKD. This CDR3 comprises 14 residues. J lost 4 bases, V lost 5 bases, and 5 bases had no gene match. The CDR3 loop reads CAISRLAGAYEQYF. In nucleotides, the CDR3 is TGTGCCATCAGTCGGCTAGCGGGAGCTTACGAGCAGTACTTC.

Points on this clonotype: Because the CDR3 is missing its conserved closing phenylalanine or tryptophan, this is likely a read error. CDR3 coding DNA: TGTGCCAGCAGCACCAAAGCCGAGGGGAGCTATGGCTACACCTCC. It codes for CASSTKAEGSYGYTS. This chain joins TRBV7-2 and TRBJ1-2; weak D call: TRBD1 (5 bases). Germline CDR1 SGHTA, CDR2 FQGNSA. V was pared by 5 bases and J by 4 bases, with 17 bases between. The CDR3 is made up of 15 amino acids.

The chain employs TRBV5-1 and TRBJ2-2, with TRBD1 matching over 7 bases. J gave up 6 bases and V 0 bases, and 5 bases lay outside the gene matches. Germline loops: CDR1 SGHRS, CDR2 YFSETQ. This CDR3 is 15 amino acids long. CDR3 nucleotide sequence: TGCGCCAGCAGCTTGGTGGCAGGGGGAGCCGGGGAGCTGTTTTTT. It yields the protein CASSLVAGGAGELFF.

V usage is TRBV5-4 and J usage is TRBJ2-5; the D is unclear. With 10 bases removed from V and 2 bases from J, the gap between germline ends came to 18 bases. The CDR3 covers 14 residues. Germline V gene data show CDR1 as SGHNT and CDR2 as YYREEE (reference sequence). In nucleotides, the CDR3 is TGTGCCGGGCAGACTGGTTTGTTTCAAGAGACCCAGTACTTC. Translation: CAGQTGLFQETQYF.

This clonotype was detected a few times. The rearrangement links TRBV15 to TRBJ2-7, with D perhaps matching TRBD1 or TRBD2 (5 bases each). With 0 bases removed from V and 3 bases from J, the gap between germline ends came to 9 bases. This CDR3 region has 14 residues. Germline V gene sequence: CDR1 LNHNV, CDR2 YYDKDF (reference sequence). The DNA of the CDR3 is TGTGCCACCAGCAGAGATCTGGGGGTCTACGAGCAGTACTTC. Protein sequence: CATSRDLGVYEQYF.